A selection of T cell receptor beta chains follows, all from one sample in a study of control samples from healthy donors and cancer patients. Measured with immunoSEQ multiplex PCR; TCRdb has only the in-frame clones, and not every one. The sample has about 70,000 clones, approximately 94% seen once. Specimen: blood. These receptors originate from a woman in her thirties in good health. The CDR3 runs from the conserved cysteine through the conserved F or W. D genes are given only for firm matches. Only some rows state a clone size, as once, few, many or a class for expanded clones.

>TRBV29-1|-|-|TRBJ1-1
TGCAGCGTCGAGGTGACAGGAAAAGCTTTCTTT
CSVEVTGKAFF
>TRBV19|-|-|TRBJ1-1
TGTGCCAGTAGTATAGGAATGAACACTGAAGCTTTCTTT
CASSIGMNTEAFF
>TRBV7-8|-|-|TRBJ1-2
TGTGCCAGCAGCTTAGCAGGAAGCTATGGCTACACCTTC
CASSLAGSYGYTF
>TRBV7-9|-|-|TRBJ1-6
TGTGCCAGCAGCTTAGCGGGGGGCGCAAATTCACCCCTCCACTTT
CASSLAGGANSPLHF
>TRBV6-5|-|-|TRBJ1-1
TGTGCCAGCGTTTTTAGTAGGAAGGAAGCTTTCTTT
CASVFSRKEAFF
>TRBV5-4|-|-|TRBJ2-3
TGTGCCAGCAGCTTGGGCAAACTAGTTAGCACAGATACGCAGTATTTT
CASSLGKLVSTDTQYF
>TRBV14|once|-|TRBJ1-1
TGTGCCAGCAGCCAGAACATGAACACTGAAGCTTTCTTT
CASSQNMNTEAFF
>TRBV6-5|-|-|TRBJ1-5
TGTGCCAGCGGGACGAATCAGCCCCAGCATTTT
CASGTNQPQHF
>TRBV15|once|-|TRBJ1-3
TGTGCCACCAGCAGAGAAGGTGTTCTTTCTGGAAACACCATATATTTT
CATSREGVLSGNTIYF
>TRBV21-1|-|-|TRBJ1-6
TGTGCCAGCAGCGCCACGGGACACCAAAAAAAGGTCTTGGGGAATTCACCCCTCCACTTT
CASSATGHQKKVLGNSPLHF
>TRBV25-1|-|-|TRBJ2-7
TGTGCCAGCAGTACTACATACGAGCAGTACTTC
CASSTTYEQYF
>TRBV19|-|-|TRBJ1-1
TGTGCCAGTAGACGGGACACAGATGAAGCTTTCTTT
CASRRDTDEAFF
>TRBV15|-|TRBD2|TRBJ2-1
TGTGCCACCAGCAGATCTCCCACGGGGACTAGAAGCTCCTACAATGAGCAGTTCTTC
CATSRSPTGTRSSYNEQFF
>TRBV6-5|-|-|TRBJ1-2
TGTGCCAGCAGTCGCGACGGAAACTATGGCTACACCTTC
CASSRDGNYGYTF
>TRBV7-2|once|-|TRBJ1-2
TGTGCCAGCAGCGTTACAGGGCCGCGAGGCTACACCTTC
CASSVTGPRGYTF
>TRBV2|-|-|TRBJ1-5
TGTGCCAGCAGGAGGGGAGGCAATCAGCCCCAGCATTTT
CASRRGGNQPQHF
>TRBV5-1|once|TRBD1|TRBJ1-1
TGCGCCAGCAGCTCCGGGACAGCCGGGGTTTTGACTGAAGCTTTCTTT
CASSSGTAGVLTEAFF
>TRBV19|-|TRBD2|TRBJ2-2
TGTGCCAGCTCACTAGCGGAGAACACCGGGGAGCTGTTTTTT
CASSLAENTGELFF
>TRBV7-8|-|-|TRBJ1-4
TGTGCCAGCAGCCCGTTGGTAGGGGTATATGAAAAACTGTTTTTT
CASSPLVGVYEKLFF
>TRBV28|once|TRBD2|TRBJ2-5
TGTGCCAGCAGTCCGTCGGGACTAGCGGGGAAGGAGACCCAGTACTTC
CASSPSGLAGKETQYF
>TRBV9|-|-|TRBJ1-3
TGTGCCAGCAGCGTAGGGGTCGCAGGAAACACCATATATTTT
CASSVGVAGNTIYF